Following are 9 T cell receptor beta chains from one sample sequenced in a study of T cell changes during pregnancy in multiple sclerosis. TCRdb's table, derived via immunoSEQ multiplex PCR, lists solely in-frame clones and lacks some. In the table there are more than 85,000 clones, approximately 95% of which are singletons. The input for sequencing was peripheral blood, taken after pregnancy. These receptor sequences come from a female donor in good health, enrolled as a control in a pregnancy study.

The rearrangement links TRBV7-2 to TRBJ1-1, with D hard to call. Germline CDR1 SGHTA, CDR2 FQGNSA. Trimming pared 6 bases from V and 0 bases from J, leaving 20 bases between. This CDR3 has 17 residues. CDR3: CASSPGDRATLNTEAFF. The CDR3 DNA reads TGTGCCAGCAGTCCCGGGGATCGGGCAACTCTGAACACTGAAGCTTTCTTT.

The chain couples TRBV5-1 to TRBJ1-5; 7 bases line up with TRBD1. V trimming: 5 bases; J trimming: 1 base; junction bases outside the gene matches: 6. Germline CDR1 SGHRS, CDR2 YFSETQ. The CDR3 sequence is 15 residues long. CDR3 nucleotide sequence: TGCGCCAGCAGACCTGACAGGGACAGCAATCAGCCCCAGCATTTT. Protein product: CASRPDRDSNQPQHF.

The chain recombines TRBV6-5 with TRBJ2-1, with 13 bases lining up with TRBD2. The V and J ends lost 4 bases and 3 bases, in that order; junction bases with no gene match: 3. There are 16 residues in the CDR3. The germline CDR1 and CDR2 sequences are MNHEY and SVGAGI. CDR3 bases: TGTGCCAGCAGTTCACTAGCGGGAGGGGTCTACAATGAGCAGTTCTTC. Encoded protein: CASSSLAGGVYNEQFF.

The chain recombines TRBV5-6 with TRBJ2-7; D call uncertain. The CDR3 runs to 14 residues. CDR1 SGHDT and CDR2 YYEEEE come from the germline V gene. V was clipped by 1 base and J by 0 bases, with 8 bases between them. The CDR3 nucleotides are TGTGCCAGCAGCTTGTGGTGGGCCTCCTACGAGCAGTACTTC. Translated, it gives CASSLWWASYEQYF. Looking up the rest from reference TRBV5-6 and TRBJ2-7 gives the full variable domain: DAGVTQSPTHLIKTRGQQVTLRCSPKSGHDTVSWYQQALGQGPQFIFQYYEEEERQRGNFPDRFSGHQFPNYSSELNVNALLLGDSALYLCASSLWWASYEQYFGPGTRLTVT.

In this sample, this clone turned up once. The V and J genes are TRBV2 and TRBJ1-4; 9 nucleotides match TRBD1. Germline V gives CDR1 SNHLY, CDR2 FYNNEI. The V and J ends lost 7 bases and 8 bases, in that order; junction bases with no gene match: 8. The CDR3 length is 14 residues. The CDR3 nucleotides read TGTGCCAGCAAATCGGGACAGGGTCAAGAAAAACTGTTTTTT. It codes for CASKSGQGQEKLFF. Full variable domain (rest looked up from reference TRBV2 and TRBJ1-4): EPEVTQTPSHQVTQMGQEVILRCVPISNHLYFYWYRQILGQKVEFLVSFYNNEISEKSEIFDDQFSVERPDGSNFTLKIRSTKLEDSAMYFCASKSGQGQEKLFFGSGTQLSVL.

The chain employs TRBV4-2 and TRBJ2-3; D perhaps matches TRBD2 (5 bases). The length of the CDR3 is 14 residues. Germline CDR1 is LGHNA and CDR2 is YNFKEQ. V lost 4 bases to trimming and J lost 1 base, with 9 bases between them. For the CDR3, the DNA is TGTGCCAGCAGCCGGGAGAGGGGCACAGATACGCAGTATTTT. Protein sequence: CASSRERGTDTQYF.

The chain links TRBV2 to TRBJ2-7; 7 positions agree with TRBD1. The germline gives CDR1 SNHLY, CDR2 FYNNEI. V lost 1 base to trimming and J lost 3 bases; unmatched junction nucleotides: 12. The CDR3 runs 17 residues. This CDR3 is CASSEEFLGQTYYEQYF. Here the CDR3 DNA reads TGTGCCAGCAGTGAAGAGTTTTTGGGACAGACTTACTACGAGCAGTACTTC.

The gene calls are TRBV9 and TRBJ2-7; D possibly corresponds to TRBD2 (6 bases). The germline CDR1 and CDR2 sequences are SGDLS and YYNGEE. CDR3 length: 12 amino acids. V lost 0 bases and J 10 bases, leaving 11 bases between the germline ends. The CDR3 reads CASSVGGEVQYF. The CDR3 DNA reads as TGTGCCAGCAGCGTAGGCGGGGAGGTACAGTACTTC.

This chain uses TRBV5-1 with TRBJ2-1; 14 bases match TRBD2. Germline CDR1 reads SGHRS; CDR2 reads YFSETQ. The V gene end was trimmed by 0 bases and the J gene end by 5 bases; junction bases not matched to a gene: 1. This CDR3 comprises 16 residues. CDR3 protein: CASSLGGLAGDNEQFF. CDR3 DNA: TGCGCCAGCAGCTTGGGGGGACTAGCGGGAGACAATGAGCAGTTCTTC.